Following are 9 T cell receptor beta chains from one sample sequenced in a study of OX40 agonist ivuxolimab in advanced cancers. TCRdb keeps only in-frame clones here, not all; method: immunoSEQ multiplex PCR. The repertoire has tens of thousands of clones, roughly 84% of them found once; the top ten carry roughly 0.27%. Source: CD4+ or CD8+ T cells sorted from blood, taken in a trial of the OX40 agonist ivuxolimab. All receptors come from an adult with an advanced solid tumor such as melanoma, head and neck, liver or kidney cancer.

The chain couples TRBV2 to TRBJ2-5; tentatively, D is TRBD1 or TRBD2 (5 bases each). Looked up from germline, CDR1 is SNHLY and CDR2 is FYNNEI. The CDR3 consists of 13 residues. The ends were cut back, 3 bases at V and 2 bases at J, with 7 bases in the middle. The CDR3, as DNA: TGTGCCAGCAGTGAGGGACCGCAAGAGACCCAGTACTTC. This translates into CASSEGPQETQYF.

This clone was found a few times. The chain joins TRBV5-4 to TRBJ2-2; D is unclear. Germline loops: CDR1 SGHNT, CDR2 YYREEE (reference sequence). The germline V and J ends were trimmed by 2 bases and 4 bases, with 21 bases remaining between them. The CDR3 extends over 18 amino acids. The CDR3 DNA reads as TGTGCCAGCAGCTTTGGTCAAAACCGTTGGTATTCCACCGGGGAGCTGTTTTTT. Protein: CASSFGQNRWYSTGELFF.

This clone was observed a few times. CDR3 bases: TGTGCCAGCAGCAAAGAAATGGGGGGAGTTTATGGCTACACCTTC. It specifies CASSKEMGGVYGYTF. This chain links TRBV7-2 with TRBJ1-2, with a weak D call TRBD1 (5 bases). Trimming took 5 bases from V and 5 from J, leaving 18 bases between them. There are 15 residues in the CDR3. Germline assignment: CDR1 SGHTA and CDR2 FQGNSA.

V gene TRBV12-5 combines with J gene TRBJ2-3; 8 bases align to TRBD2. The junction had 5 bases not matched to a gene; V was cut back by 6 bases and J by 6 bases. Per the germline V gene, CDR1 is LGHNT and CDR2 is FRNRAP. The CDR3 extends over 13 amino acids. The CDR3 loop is CASGWRLADTQYF. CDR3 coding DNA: TGTGCTAGTGGCTGGAGACTAGCGGATACGCAGTATTTT.

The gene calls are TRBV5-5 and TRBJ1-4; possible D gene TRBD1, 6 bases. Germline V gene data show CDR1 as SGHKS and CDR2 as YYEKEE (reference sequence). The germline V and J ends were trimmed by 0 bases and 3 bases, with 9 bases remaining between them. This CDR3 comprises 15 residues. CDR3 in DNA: TGTGCCAGCAGCTTGGGGCCAGGGGCTAATGAAAAACTGTTTTTT. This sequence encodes CASSLGPGANEKLFF.

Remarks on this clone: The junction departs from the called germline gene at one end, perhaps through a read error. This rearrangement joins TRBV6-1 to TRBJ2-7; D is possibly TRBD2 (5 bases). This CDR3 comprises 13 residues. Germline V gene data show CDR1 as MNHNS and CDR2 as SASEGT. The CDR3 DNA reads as TGTGCCAGCAGTGAATTGGTGAGGGTCAGGTCAGCCTTC. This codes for CASSELVRVRSAF.

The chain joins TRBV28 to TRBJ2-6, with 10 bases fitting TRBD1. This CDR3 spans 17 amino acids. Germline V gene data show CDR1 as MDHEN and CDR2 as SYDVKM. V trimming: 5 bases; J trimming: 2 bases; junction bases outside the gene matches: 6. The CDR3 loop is CASSPRTGGTGANVLTF. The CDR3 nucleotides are TGTGCCAGCAGTCCTCGGACAGGGGGAACTGGGGCCAACGTCCTGACTTTC.

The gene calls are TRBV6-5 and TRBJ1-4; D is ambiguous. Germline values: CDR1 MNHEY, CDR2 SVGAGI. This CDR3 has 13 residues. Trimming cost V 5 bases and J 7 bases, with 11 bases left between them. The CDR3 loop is CASSLRPLEKLFF. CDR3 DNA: TGTGCCAGCAGTCTGCGGCCACTTGAAAAACTGTTTTTT.

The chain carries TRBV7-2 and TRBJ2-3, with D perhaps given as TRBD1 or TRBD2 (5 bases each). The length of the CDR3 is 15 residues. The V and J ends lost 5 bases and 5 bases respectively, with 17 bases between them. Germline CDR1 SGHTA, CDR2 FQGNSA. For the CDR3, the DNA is TGTGCCAGCAGCCTAGTTCGGGACCTAGAAGATACGCAGTATTTT. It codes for CASSLVRDLEDTQYF.